This T cell receptor (beta chain) was retrieved from a study of T cells in Graves' hyperthyroidism and ophthalmopathy. Notes on the study in general: Ophthalmopathy prediction by the model preceded onset by a median about 6 months.

Using RNA transcripts as the source, TCR beta CDR3 regions were amplified. Researchers ran a first-round RT-PCR on the TCR CDR3 using the HTBI primer set. A single record per CDR3 protein comes from TCRdb applying MiXCR to the multiplex PCR reads. The sample comprises about 400,000 distinct CDR3 sequences, 15% to 18% of which are singletons, and around 7% rests with the top ten. Germline V gene lookup returns CDR1 KGHSH and CDR2 LQKENI. CDR3 length: 15 amino acids. V lost 3 bases, J lost 2 bases, and 11 bases lay in between. This clonotype was seen repeatedly, ten times or more. Its antigen remains unknown. Stable Graves' hyperthyroidism denoted no ophthalmopathy progression over 18 months. From roughly 10 ml of fresh peripheral blood, PBMCs were isolated.

The rearrangement joins TRBV18 to TRBJ1-5; D gene uncertain. The sequencing input was blood. The clonotype originates from a young woman with Graves' hyperthyroidism. CDR3: CASSPGVAGNQPQHF. The CDR3 bases are TGTGCCAGCTCACCCGGGGTAGCGGGCAATCAGCCCCAGCATTTT.